This is a list of T cell receptor beta chains from one sample in a study of cytomegalovirus exposure and HLA in healthy donors. The data were produced by immunoSEQ multiplex PCR, yet TCRdb's version contains in-frame clones alone and is incomplete. Here the sample spans 120,000 to 150,000 clones, 60% to 80% being singletons. Input material: PBMCs. Receptor source: a woman in her twenties or thirties in good health and CMV-seronegative. The CDR3 runs from the conserved cysteine through the conserved F or W. A D gene is named only where the DNA matches it firmly. Size values are once, few and many counts, or a class for expanded clones, and some rows have none.

.,few,TRBV27,TRBJ1-4,TGTGCCAGCAGCCCGAAAGGGGGTGCAACTAATGAAAAACTGTTTTTT,CASSPKGGATNEKLFF
.,.,TRBV7-9,TRBJ2-1,TGTGCCAGCAGCGGGGGGGCCAGTGAGCAGTTCTTC,CASSGGASEQFF
.,.,TRBV18,TRBJ1-1,TGTGCCAGCTCACCAGGGCGGCAGGGGCCCACTGAAGCTTTCTTT,CASSPGRQGPTEAFF
.,.,TRBV19,TRBJ2-3,TGTGCCAGTAGTATGGAGCAGATCACAGATACGCAGTATTTT,CASSMEQITDTQYF
.,.,TRBV9,TRBJ1-5,TGTGCCAGCAGCCCTCAAGGGAGCCAGCCCCAGCATTTT,CASSPQGSQPQHF
.,.,TRBV6-5,TRBJ1-3,TGTGCCAGCAGTTCCGGACAGTTGAGCTCTGGAAACACCATATATTTT,CASSSGQLSSGNTIYF
TRBD1,.,TRBV5-1,TRBJ1-1,TGCGCCAGCAGCTCCGGGACAGGGCAAATCACTGAAGCTTTCTTT,CASSSGTGQITEAFF
.,.,TRBV6-6,TRBJ1-1,TGTGCCAGCAGACAGAGCTCTGAAGCTTTCTTT,CASRQSSEAFF
TRBD1,.,TRBV6-1,TRBJ1-5,TGTGCCAGCAGTGAATTTCGTGGGGGGACAGGGGCCTCCAATCAGCCCCAGCATTTT,CASSEFRGGTGASNQPQHF
.,.,TRBV9,TRBJ2-7,TGTGCCAGCAGCGCGGGGGTCAATCTATACTACGAGCAGTACTTC,CASSAGVNLYYEQYF
TRBD1,.,TRBV19,TRBJ1-1,TGTGCCAGTATGGGGGACAGGGTAAGTGAAGCTTTCTTT,CASMGDRVSEAFF
TRBD1,.,TRBV7-9,TRBJ1-1,TGTGCCAGCAGCCTACTTACAGGGGAGAACACTGAAGCTTTCTTT,CASSLLTGENTEAFF
.,.,TRBV2,TRBJ2-1,TGTGCCAGCAGTGAAGGACAGCGTAATGAGCAGTTCTTC,CASSEGQRNEQFF
TRBD2,once,TRBV6-1,TRBJ2-1,TGTGCCAGCAGCCCGGAGGGAGGGATAGGGGAGCAGTTCTTC,CASSPEGGIGEQFF
.,.,TRBV2,TRBJ1-1,TGTGCCAGCATTCTACAGGTCTCCCAAGCTTTCTTT,CASILQVSQAFF
TRBD1,.,TRBV28,TRBJ2-1,TGTGCCAGCAGTTCCGGACAGGTCTACAATGAGCAGTTCTTC,CASSSGQVYNEQFF
TRBD1,.,TRBV30,TRBJ2-7,TGTGCCTGGAGGCCCGGGACAGTCCTTTTGGAGCAGTACTTC,CAWRPGTVLLEQYF
.,.,TRBV2,TRBJ2-1,TGTGCCAGCAGTCTGGCTGGCGGCAACAATGAGCAGTTCTTC,CASSLAGGNNEQFF
TRBD2,.,TRBV10-3,TRBJ2-3,TGTGCCATCAGCCGCTACGGGGGGGATACGCAGTATTTT,CAISRYGGDTQYF
.,.,TRBV7-3,TRBJ2-3,TGTGCCAGCAGCCCCGGACTTCAAACAGATACGCAGTATTTT,CASSPGLQTDTQYF
TRBD1,few,TRBV6-5,TRBJ1-2,TGTGCCAGCAGTGACAGGGACTTTAGTGGCTACACCTTC,CASSDRDFSGYTF
TRBD1,.,TRBV7-3,TRBJ1-6,TGTGCCAGCAGCTCCCGACAGGGGACGAATTCACCCCTCCACTTT,CASSSRQGTNSPLHF
.,.,TRBV10-3,TRBJ1-1,TGTGCCATCAGTTACGACAAGGAAGCTTTCTTT,CAISYDKEAFF
TRBD1,.,TRBV13,TRBJ1-4,TGTGCCAGCAGCCTGGGACAGGGTAAACTGTTTTTT,CASSLGQGKLFF
TRBD1,.,TRBV6-6,TRBJ1-5,TGTGCCAGCAGCAGGGACAGAAACAATCAGCCCCAGCATTTT,CASSRDRNNQPQHF
.,once,TRBV6-6,TRBJ1-1,TGTGCCAGCAGTTTGGACATCGGGGCTTTCTTT,CASSLDIGAFF
TRBD1,.,TRBV9,TRBJ1-2,TGTGCCAGCAGCAACGCCGGGACAGGGAACTATGGCTACACCTTC,CASSNAGTGNYGYTF
.,.,TRBV4-2,TRBJ2-3,TGTGCCAGCAGCCACAGAAGCACAGATACGCAGTATTTT,CASSHRSTDTQYF
TRBD2,once,TRBV10-2,TRBJ2-1,TGCGCCAGCGGACCTAGGGGGGGTAGCGGGGGGGCCTGTTCCTACAATGAGCAGTTCTTC,CASGPRGGSGGACSYNEQFF
.,.,TRBV7-8,TRBJ1-1,TGTGCCAGCAGCTTTAACAGGGAAAGAGCTTTCTTT,CASSFNRERAFF
TRBD2,.,TRBV5-5,TRBJ2-7,TGTGCCAGCAGTCGCCTAGAGCGGGGGGCCTCCCGGGGGCAGTACTTC,CASSRLERGASRGQYF
.,.,TRBV6-5,TRBJ1-2,TGTGCCAGCAGTTACTCGCCGGAAACACAGGCGGGCTACACCTTC,CASSYSPETQAGYTF
.,.,TRBV19,TRBJ1-1,TGTGCCAGTAGTATTACTTCGGTGAACACTGAAGCTTTCTTT,CASSITSVNTEAFF
.,few,TRBV6-6,TRBJ2-3,TGTGCCAGCAGTCTCGCGGGACAGAGAGGAGATACGCAGTATTTT,CASSLAGQRGDTQYF
.,.,TRBV6-1,TRBJ1-2,TGTGCCAGCAGTGGAGCCTTCTATGGCTACACCTTC,CASSGAFYGYTF
TRBD2,.,TRBV19,TRBJ2-7,TGTGCCAGTAGTTCCAGCGGGGGTCCCTACGAGCAGTACTTC,CASSSSGGPYEQYF
.,.,TRBV5-6,TRBJ1-5,TGTGCCAACAGCTCAGGGATAAGTCAGCCCCAGCATTTT,CANSSGISQPQHF
.,.,TRBV2,TRBJ1-4,TGTGCCAGCAGGGAGACCCGTTCGGGCGCAGGGGTGAATGAAAAACTGTTTTTT,CASRETRSGAGVNEKLFF
TRBD2,once,TRBV14,TRBJ2-6,TGTGCCAGCAGCCAAGTCGGCCCGGGGGGGCTAGGCTCTGGGGCCAACGTCCTGACTTTC,CASSQVGPGGLGSGANVLTF
.,.,TRBV9,TRBJ2-3,TGTGCCAGCAGCGCCCCCAGGGGGGCCGGAGATACGCAGTATTTT,CASSAPRGAGDTQYF
.,.,TRBV7-8,TRBJ1-2,TGTGCCAGCAGCTTAGGCCCAGGGAAGAGGAGTAACTATGGCTACACCTTC,CASSLGPGKRSNYGYTF
.,.,TRBV12-2,TRBJ2-5,TGTGCAAGTCTGAGCCGTCGTTGGTACTTC,CASLSRRWYF
TRBD2,once,TRBV25-1,TRBJ2-1,TGTGCCAGCAGTGTCCGCCTAGCGGGGGGCTACAATGAGCAGTTCTTC,CASSVRLAGGYNEQFF
.,.,TRBV6-1,TRBJ1-1,TGTGCCAGCAGTGGGTCCTCGAGGGCTTCGAACACTGAAGCTTTCTTT,CASSGSSRASNTEAFF
TRBD1,.,TRBV11-2,TRBJ2-7,TGTGCCAGCAGCCCGGGACAGGTCTCCTACGAGCAGTACTTC,CASSPGQVSYEQYF
.,.,TRBV10-3,TRBJ1-5,TGTGCCATCAGTGAGTCCGCTGGGCCCGAAAATCAGCCCCAGCATTTT,CAISESAGPENQPQHF
.,.,TRBV6-4,TRBJ2-1,TGTGCCAGCAGTGACCGCGTGGGGGGAGAGGATGAGCAGTTCTTC,CASSDRVGGEDEQFF
TRBD1,.,TRBV7-7,TRBJ2-1,TGTGCCAGCAGCTTAGATCGGACAGGGGGTTATGAGCAGTTCTTC,CASSLDRTGGYEQFF